The entry below describes one T cell receptor (beta chain). Its matching antigen is unknown. The repertoire was sequenced with immunoSEQ multiplex PCR; TCRdb's copy has only in-frame clones and lacks some. The sample includes some 35,000 clones, less than 95% of them seen just once. These data come from a study of graft-versus-host responses after intestinal transplantation. Study-level findings and limits: GvH clones were identified in recipient marrow, with some first appearing in ileum or blood.

Looked up from germline, CDR1 is SGHRS and CDR2 is YFSETQ. Between the trimmed V and J ends, which lost 2 bases and 2 bases, there was a span of 13 bases. The CDR3 spans 16 residues. This chain uses TRBV5-1 with TRBJ2-2, with D possibly matching TRBD1 (5 bases). The TCR originated in a human donor who was the organ donor for an intestinal transplant. The specimen was unstimulated CD4+ T cells sorted from spleen or lymph node cells, collected before transplant. For the CDR3, the DNA is TGCGCCAGCAGCTTCGGGCAGGGCCTTAACACCGGGGAGCTGTTTTTT. Protein sequence: CASSFGQGLNTGELFF.